This entry describes one T cell receptor beta chain. Its antigen is still unknown. A single heparinised draw of about 100 mL on average was taken per donor. The data stem from a study of beta chain features in type 1 diabetes. Findings of the study overall: Within the patient group, naive, central memory and Treg TCRB repertoires appeared more similar to each other than within healthy donors. Moderately but significantly shorter TCRB CDR3s were found in Type 1 diabetes patients in all four CD4+ subsets.

Expressed TCRB transcripts were sequenced after all isolated RNA was converted to cDNA. The data were produced by immunoSEQ multiplex PCR, yet TCRdb's version contains in-frame clones alone and is incomplete. This sample has a few hundred thousand clones, with roughly 24% found just once. The sequence derives from a woman aged 25 to 39 with type 1 diabetes. The specimen sequenced was naive CD4+ T cells from blood.

CDR3 bases: TGCGCCAGCAGCCAACACGGACAGAGAGAGACCCAGTACTTC. Translation: CASSQHGQRETQYF. This chain uses TRBV4-1 with TRBJ2-5; tentatively, D is TRBD1 (6 bases). V gave up 2 bases and J gave up 4 bases, with 11 bases separating them. The CDR3 consists of 14 residues. CDR1 is MGHRA, CDR2 YSYEKL, per germline.